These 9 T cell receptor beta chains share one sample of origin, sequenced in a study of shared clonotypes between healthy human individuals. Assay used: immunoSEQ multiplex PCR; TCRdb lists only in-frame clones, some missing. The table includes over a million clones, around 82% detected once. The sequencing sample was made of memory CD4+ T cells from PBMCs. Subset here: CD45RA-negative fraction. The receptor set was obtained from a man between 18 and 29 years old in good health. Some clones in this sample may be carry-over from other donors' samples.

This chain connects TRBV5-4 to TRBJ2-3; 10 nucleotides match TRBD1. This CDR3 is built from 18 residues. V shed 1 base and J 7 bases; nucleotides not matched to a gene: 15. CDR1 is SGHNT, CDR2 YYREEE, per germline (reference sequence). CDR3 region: CASSLSVTGGGGLNTQYF. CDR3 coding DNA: TGTGCCAGCAGCTTGAGTGTGACAGGGGGCGGTGGGTTGAATACGCAGTATTTT.

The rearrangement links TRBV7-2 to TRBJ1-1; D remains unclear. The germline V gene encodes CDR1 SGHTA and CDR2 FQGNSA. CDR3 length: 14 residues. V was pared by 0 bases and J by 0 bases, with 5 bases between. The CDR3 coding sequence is TGTGCCAGCAGCTTAGCAGGCATGAACACTGAAGCTTTCTTT. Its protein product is CASSLAGMNTEAFF.

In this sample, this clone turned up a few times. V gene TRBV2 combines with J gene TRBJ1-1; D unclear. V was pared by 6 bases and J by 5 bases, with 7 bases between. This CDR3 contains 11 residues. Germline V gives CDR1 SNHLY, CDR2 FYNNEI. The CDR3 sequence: CASRTYTEAFF. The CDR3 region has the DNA TGTGCCAGCAGGACGTATACTGAAGCTTTCTTT. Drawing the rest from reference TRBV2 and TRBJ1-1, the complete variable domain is EPEVTQTPSHQVTQMGQEVILRCVPISNHLYFYWYRQILGQKVEFLVSFYNNEISEKSEIFDDQFSVERPDGSNFTLKIRSTKLEDSAMYFCASRTYTEAFFGQGTRLTVV.

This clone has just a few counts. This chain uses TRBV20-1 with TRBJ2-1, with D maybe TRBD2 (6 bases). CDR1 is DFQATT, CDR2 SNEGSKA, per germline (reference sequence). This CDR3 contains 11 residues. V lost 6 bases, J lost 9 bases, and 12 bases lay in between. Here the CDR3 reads CSAVGRSEQFF. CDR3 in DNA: TGCAGTGCGGTGGGGAGGAGTGAGCAGTTCTTC.

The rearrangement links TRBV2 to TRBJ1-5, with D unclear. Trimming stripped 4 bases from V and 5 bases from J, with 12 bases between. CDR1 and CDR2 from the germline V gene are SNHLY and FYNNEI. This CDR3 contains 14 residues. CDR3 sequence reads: CASSASRYDQPQHF. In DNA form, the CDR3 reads TGTGCCAGCAGTGCGAGCAGGTATGATCAGCCCCAGCATTTT.

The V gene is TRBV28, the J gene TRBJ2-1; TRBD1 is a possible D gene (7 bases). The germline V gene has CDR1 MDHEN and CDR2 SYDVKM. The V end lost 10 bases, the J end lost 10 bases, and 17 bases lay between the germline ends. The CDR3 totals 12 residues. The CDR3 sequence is CAIARGRGEQFF. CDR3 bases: TGTGCCATAGCTAGGGGGCGGGGCGAGCAGTTCTTC. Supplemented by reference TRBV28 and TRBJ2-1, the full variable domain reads DVKVTQSSRYLVKRTGEKVFLECVQDMDHENMFWYRQDPGLGLRLIYFSYDVKMKEKGDIPEGYSVSREKKERFSLILESASTNQTSMYLCAIARGRGEQFFGPGTRLTVL.

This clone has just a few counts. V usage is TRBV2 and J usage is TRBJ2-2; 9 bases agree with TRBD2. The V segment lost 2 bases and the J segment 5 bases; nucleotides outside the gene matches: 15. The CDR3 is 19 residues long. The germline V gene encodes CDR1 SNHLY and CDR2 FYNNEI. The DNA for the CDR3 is TGTGCCAGCAGTGAACAACCTAGCGGGACCCCATTTGGGACCGGGGAGCTGTTTTTT. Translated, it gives CASSEQPSGTPFGTGELFF.

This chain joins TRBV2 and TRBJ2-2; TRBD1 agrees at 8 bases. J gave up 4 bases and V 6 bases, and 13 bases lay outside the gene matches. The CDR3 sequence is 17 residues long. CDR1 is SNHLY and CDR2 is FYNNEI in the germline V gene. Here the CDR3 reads CASRETGTGRGTGELFF. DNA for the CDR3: TGTGCCAGCAGGGAAACCGGGACAGGAAGGGGCACCGGGGAGCTGTTTTTT.

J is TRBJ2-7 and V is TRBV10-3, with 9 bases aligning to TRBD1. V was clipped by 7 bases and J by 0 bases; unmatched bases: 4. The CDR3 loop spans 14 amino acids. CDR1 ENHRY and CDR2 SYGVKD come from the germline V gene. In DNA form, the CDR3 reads TGTGCCATCAAACCGGGACAGGGCTCCTACGAGCAGTACTTC. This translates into CAIKPGQGSYEQYF.